The 15 T cell receptor beta chains reported below all come from one sample, sequenced in a study of shared clonotypes between healthy human individuals. The data were produced by immunoSEQ multiplex PCR, yet TCRdb's version contains in-frame clones alone and is incomplete. Altogether 1.6 million or so clones are present, around 97% being singletons, with the ten largest covering over 1%. Sequencing was carried out using naive CD4+ T cells sorted from blood. Subset defined: CD45RA+ positively selected. The origin of the receptors is a man younger than 45 in good health.

A word on this clone: Other nucleotide sequences from this sample produce the same CDR3. The genes are TRBV6-5 and TRBJ1-5; no clear D gene. Trimming shortened V by 2 bases and J by 4 bases, and 6 bases separated the two germline ends. The CDR3 extends over 13 amino acids. The V gene's germline CDR1 is MNHEY and CDR2 SVGAGI. DNA of the CDR3: TGTGCCAGCAGTTACGAGGGTAATCAGCCCCAGCATTTT. Amino acids: CASSYEGNQPQHF.

The rearrangement uses TRBV5-4 and TRBJ1-2; 9 bases fit TRBD1. Germline V gene lookup returns CDR1 SGHNT and CDR2 YYREEE (reference sequence). The CDR3 sequence is 13 residues long. Trimming took 3 bases from V and 8 from J; bases not matched to a gene: 5. Here the CDR3 DNA reads TGTGCCAGCAGCTGGACAGGGGTTGAGGGCTACACCTTC. It yields the protein CASSWTGVEGYTF.

In this sample, this clone turned up once. The chain combines TRBV9 with TRBJ2-7; 10 nucleotides match TRBD2. The germline gives CDR1 SGDLS, CDR2 YYNGEE. The CDR3 is 16 residues long. V trimming: 3 bases; J trimming: 6 bases; junction bases outside the gene matches: 12. CDR3 sequence: CASSGLSGRNRGEQYF. In nucleotides, the CDR3 is TGTGCCAGCAGCGGACTTAGCGGGAGGAACCGCGGCGAGCAGTACTTC.

The chain carries TRBV9 and TRBJ2-2, with D perhaps matching TRBD1 (6 bases). The ends were cut back, 6 bases at V and 4 bases at J, with 13 bases in the middle. Germline V gives CDR1 SGDLS, CDR2 YYNGEE. CDR3 length equals 14 residues. In DNA form, the CDR3 reads TGTGCCAGCACCCCGGGACACAGCACCGGGGAGCTGTTTTTT. Translated, it gives CASTPGHSTGELFF.

The chain links TRBV10-3 to TRBJ2-7; D not certain. V was trimmed by 2 bases and J by 2 bases, leaving 13 bases between them. Germline V lookup: CDR1 ENHRY, CDR2 SYGVKD. This CDR3 has 15 amino acids. This chain's CDR3 is CAISEPGRATYEQYF. The CDR3 DNA sequence: TGTGCCATCAGTGAGCCCGGACGGGCGACCTACGAGCAGTACTTC.

This sequence joins TRBV19 and TRBJ2-1; D assignment may be TRBD1 or TRBD2 (6 bases each). CDR3 length: 14 residues. Between the trimmed V and J ends, which lost 8 bases and 7 bases, there was a span of 18 bases. Germline CDR1 LNHDA, CDR2 SQIVND (reference sequence). The CDR3 DNA sequence: TGTGCCAGTGGGGGGCGGGGCCGGGAAAATGAGCAGTTCTTC. This translates into CASGGRGRENEQFF.

The CDR3 coding sequence is TGTGCCAGCAGCCCGCCAAAGCGGGGGCTTGAGGGGGAGCAGTACTTC. Amino acid sequence: CASSPPKRGLEGEQYF. The chain uses TRBV4-2 and TRBJ2-7; 8 bases are a match to TRBD2. The germline CDR1 and CDR2 sequences are LGHNA and YNFKEQ. V lost 4 bases to trimming and J lost 7 bases; unmatched junction nucleotides: 15. The CDR3 is 16 residues long.

CDR3 sequence (DNA): TGTGCCATCAGTGTGTACTCACCGAACACCGGGGAGCTGTTTTTT. This sequence encodes CAISVYSPNTGELFF. V gene TRBV10-3 combines with J gene TRBJ2-2; D gene ambiguous. The germline gives CDR1 ENHRY, CDR2 SYGVKD. The CDR3 is made up of 15 amino acids. The germline V and J ends were trimmed by 4 bases and 0 bases, with 9 bases remaining between them.

The V gene is TRBV29-1, the J gene TRBJ2-1; 7 positions match TRBD2. V dropped 7 bases and J dropped 8; count of bases not matched to a gene: 14. Germline values: CDR1 SQVTM, CDR2 ANQGSEA. The CDR3 covers 14 residues. The CDR3 DNA is TGCAGCGCCGTGGGAGCTAGCGGAACCCATGAGCAGTTCTTC. This translates into CSAVGASGTHEQFF.

This clone was seen just once. This sequence joins TRBV2 and TRBJ2-3; 9 positions match TRBD2. V lost 7 bases and J lost 2; bases outside the gene matches: 4. This CDR3 is 14 amino acids long. Germline V gene sequence: CDR1 SNHLY, CDR2 FYNNEI. The CDR3 bases are TGTGCCAGCAAGCGCGGGAGGGCCACAGATACGCAGTATTTT. Residues: CASKRGRATDTQYF.

The chain carries TRBV5-6 and TRBJ2-3, with 8 bases lining up with TRBD1. Looked up from germline, CDR1 is SGHDT and CDR2 is YYEEEE. V lost 4 bases to trimming and J lost 4 bases; unmatched junction nucleotides: 11. The CDR3 is 16 amino acids. The CDR3 coding sequence is TGTGCCAGCAGCGGGATGGACAGGGCCCCGGCAGATACGCAGTATTTT. Translated: CASSGMDRAPADTQYF.

The DNA for the CDR3 is TGTGCCAGCAGTCAGCCGACAGGGGGCACTGAAGCTTTCTTT. Encoded protein: CASSQPTGGTEAFF. V usage is TRBV6-6 and J usage is TRBJ1-1; 9 bases are shared with TRBD1. CDR1 and CDR2 from the germline V gene are MNHNY and SVGAGI (reference sequence). The ends lost 5 bases at V and 4 bases at J; junction bases unmatched: 5. The CDR3 is 14 residues long.

The sample holds one count of this clone. The V gene is TRBV27, the J gene TRBJ2-1; 9 nucleotides match TRBD2. V shed 7 bases, J shed 4 bases, and the junction held 5 bases outside the gene matches. This CDR3 is 14 amino acids long. The germline V gene has CDR1 MNHEY and CDR2 SMNVEV (reference sequence). As DNA, the CDR3 is TGTGCCAGCAAACCGGGACTAGCTTACAATGAGCAGTTCTTC. Amino acids: CASKPGLAYNEQFF.

This clone was recorded once. This same CDR3 is encoded by further DNA sequences in the sample. The chain recombines TRBV27 with TRBJ1-1; unclear D gene. The CDR3 covers 13 residues. Germline V CDR1 and CDR2: MNHEY, SMNVEV (reference sequence). With 2 bases removed from V and 1 base from J, the gap between germline ends came to 5 bases. CDR3 sequence: CASSLRGNTEAFF. The CDR3 DNA follows: TGTGCCAGCAGTTTAAGAGGGAACACTGAAGCTTTCTTT.

The chain couples TRBV28 to TRBJ2-7; 8 bases align to TRBD2. CDR1 and CDR2 from the germline V gene are MDHEN and SYDVKM. The CDR3 covers 14 residues. The ends lost 8 bases at V and 1 base at J; junction bases unmatched: 7. The CDR3 DNA follows: TGTGCCAGCCAGCCTAGCGGGCCATCCTACGAGCAGTACTTC. Translated, it gives CASQPSGPSYEQYF.